This T cell receptor (beta chain) was retrieved from a study of beta chain features in type 1 diabetes. A CD45RO/CCR7/CD25/CD127/CD95/CD27 panel sorted naive, central memory, regulatory and stem cell-like memory CD4+ cells. The CDR3 is 15 residues long. Trimming took 4 bases from V and 3 from J; bases not matched to a gene: 5. The germline V gene encodes CDR1 SGHRS and CDR2 YFSETQ. All of the isolated RNA was reverse transcribed, so expressed TCRB transcripts were sequenced. Clones were read by immunoSEQ multiplex PCR, and TCRdb kept only the in-frame ones, dropping some. The table lists about 150,000 clones, 8% to 13% of them singletons.

The sample taken for sequencing was naive CD4+ T cells from blood. This receptor was identified in a man younger than 35 in good health. The rearrangement links TRBV5-1 to TRBJ2-3; TRBD2 matches 10 bases. As DNA, the CDR3 is TGCGCCAGCAGCGTCAGCGGGGGGGGTACAGATACGCAGTATTTT. It specifies CASSVSGGGTDTQYF.